The present TCR beta chain was sequenced within a study of blood T cell repertoires in COVID-19. The CDR3 is 12 amino acids. In germline, CDR1 is SGDLS, CDR2 YYNGEE. V was pared by 3 bases and J by 8 bases, with 9 bases between. Living in about two dozen US areas, the participants were between 18 and 89 years of age. Participant-given clinical history determined each cohort assignment. The method was immunoSEQ multiplex PCR; TCRdb's version includes in-frame clones alone and lacks a portion of them. The table shows hundreds of thousands of clones, with around nine tenths occurring only once. The chain couples TRBV9 to TRBJ2-1; D gene unclear. Material: PBMCs or T cells enriched from blood (not recorded which). This clonotype originated in a woman aged 40 to 50 who had recovered from COVID-19. The CDR3 region has the DNA TGTGCCAGCAGCGCGTCCACGGATGAGCAGTTCTTC. Encoded protein: CASSASTDEQFF.